The sequence of this T cell receptor (beta chain) was determined in a study of early stage breast cancer tumors. General study points: Tumor and normal breast were distinguished via blood comparison in about 90% of the 16 patients. Tumors had approximately 2.5-fold higher T cell density than normal breast.

A note on this clone: What it binds is not known.

This CDR3 is 14 amino acids long. Trimming left V 5 bases short and J 2 bases short, with 12 bases between. Germline loops: CDR1 MNHNS, CDR2 SASEGT. Here immunoSEQ multiplex PCR was the method, and the copy in TCRdb shows in-frame clones only, minus some. This table holds roughly 57,000 clones, 80% to 95% found once. The sequence came from a person in their 70s with breast cancer. The sequencing sample was made of blood. The V and J genes are TRBV6-1 and TRBJ1-1; D gene uncertain. This CDR3 is CASSYLQANTEAFF. The DNA for the CDR3 is TGTGCCAGCAGTTATCTTCAAGCAAACACTGAAGCTTTCTTT.